This entry concerns a single T cell receptor beta chain. It lacks a known antigen. No much larger clone is present one base from it, and per-base qualities are unavailable. The library was built by means of RACE. Sequencing was performed on a NextSeq 500. During library preparation, unique molecular identifiers were attached to individual cDNA molecules so that TCRs could be counted in a quantitative, reproducible way. For every blood RNA sample, sequencing covered both the TCR alpha and TCR beta chains. The authors' pipeline ran thus. Samples had a median of roughly 98,000 TCRs, with a range from about 23,224 to 750,000. The Decombinator software suite was used to annotate the V, J and CDR3 of the TCR reads. To make PS versus PT1 abundance plots, every sample was subsampled to the same number of TCRs (28,000). Expanded TCRs were defined as absent before sensitization and observed at least eight times at the 2-week time point. TCRdb reprocessed the public reads (quality trimming at Q25 with fastp, clone calling with MiXCR) and kept in-frame beta chains. Every distinct CDR3 protein forms one entry, paired with its most common genes and DNA. The V and J calls follow TCRdb's processing rather than the paper's. The sample data list some 110,000 distinct CDR3 sequences, and 30% to 35% of these were observed just once. In total, the top ten clones hold less than 3% of the sample.

The junction shows trimming of 8 bases on V and 3 bases on J, and the gene matches do not reach 4 bases of it. The germline V gene provides CDR1 ENHRY and CDR2 SYGVKD. Including the terminal cysteine and phenylalanine, the CDR3 comprises 14 residues. The DNA shown is the 42-base CDR3, in frame from base 1. These data originate in a study of human T cells and chemical hapten exposure (dated by TCRdb to the early 2020s). Regarding the complete study: For sensitization, 2% DPC in acetone was applied to a roughly 2 cm by roughly 2 cm area of upper inner arm skin. Weekly therapeutic DPC doses were additionally applied to the scalp of patients throughout the approximately 25-week study period. Patch testing was done on the upper back using Finn chambers containing 0.01% DPC, and results were scored after 6 days according to International Contact Dermatitis Research Group standards. Libraries were pooled for sequencing, and per-sample TCR yields varied mainly because of small differences in library volumes within the pool. Blood was sampled from patients pre-sensitization (week 0) and at 2, 6 and about 24 weeks after DPC sensitization. Blood for TCR sequencing was provided by twenty-nine alopecia patients at one to four time points (pre-sensitization, 2, 6 and 24 weeks). Most of the patients in the cohort were female, and the cohort covered alopecia areata with under or over 50% scalp involvement, alopecia totalis and alopecia universalis. This study followed changes in the peripheral blood TCR repertoire in vivo during primary and secondary sensitization of alopecia patients to the hapten diphenylcyclopropenone (DPC). Here is what the overall study found, with its caveats: Expanded TCRs formed significantly more large CDR3 similarity clusters than pre-sensitization or healthy control sets, consistent with antigen-driven responses. Repeated subsampling changed both the strength of the expansion versus patch-test correlation and the threshold at which that correlation became significant. All patients had alopecia, a presumed autoimmune disease, so their immune response might differ from that of healthy individuals. A positive correlation was found between the number of PT1 expanded TCRs and patch test score, with significance reached at thresholds 8, 16 and 32 but not 4. DPC sensitization did not change how many TCRs were above 1 in 1000 frequency, and no evidence was found of alterations in global repertoire structure.

The intended sense of this specimen's time point label: patch test 3, about 24 weeks after DPC sensitization. The sample's treatment or condition label is to be understood as: therapeutic diphenylcyclopropenone sensitization with weekly scalp DPC. At every patch-test visit, the blood draw took place before the patch test was put on. Eligible patients were aged 18 to 70, diagnosed with alopecia, deemed suitable for DPC therapy, and excluded if pregnant. Total RNA was isolated from unfractionated whole blood collected in Tempus Blood RNA tubes. The rearranged segments are TRBV10-3 and TRBJ2-3, and TRBD2 matches 11 of the central bases. The TCR comes from a man aged 40-49 years with alopecia areata. Some clones in this sample may be carry-over from other donors' samples. The sequenced sample was whole blood, obtained in connection with sensitization to the hapten diphenylcyclopropenone (DPC). The CDR3 protein is CAIATSGMTDTQYF. The nucleotide sequence is given as TGTGCCATCGCGACTAGCGGGATGACAGATACGCAGTATTTT.